A single sample gave rise to the 14 T cell receptor beta chains below, sequenced in a study of cytomegalovirus exposure and HLA in healthy donors. PCR used 60 Vbeta primers and 13 Jbeta primers. Profiled with immunoSEQ multiplex PCR; TCRdb holds only in-frame clones, not every one. The sample carries roughly 170,000 clones, roughly four fifths recorded once. Source material: PBMCs. The receptor source for this set is a man in his fifties or sixties in good health and CMV-seronegative.

The chain recombines TRBV5-5 with TRBJ1-1; tentative D call: TRBD1 (5 bases). The CDR3 spans 14 residues. Per germline, CDR1 SGHKS and CDR2 YYEKEE (reference sequence). The V and J ends lost 3 bases and 0 bases respectively, with 9 bases between them. The CDR3 sequence is CASSSATVNTEAFF. CDR3 DNA sequence: TGTGCCAGCAGCTCGGCGACAGTGAACACTGAAGCTTTCTTT.

The genes are TRBV5-4 and TRBJ2-3, with a tentative D call TRBD2 (5 bases). The CDR3 extends over 13 amino acids. V was pared by 2 bases and J by 7 bases, with 11 bases between. Per the germline V gene, CDR1 is SGHNT and CDR2 is YYREEE (reference sequence). The CDR3 DNA follows: TGTGCCAGCAGCTTCCAGGACTTATATACGCAGTATTTT. It translates to CASSFQDLYTQYF.

This chain connects TRBV4-2 to TRBJ1-4; D remains ambiguous. Looked up from germline, CDR1 is LGHNA and CDR2 is YNFKEQ. The CDR3 has 14 amino acids. V was pared by 4 bases and J by 2 bases, with 8 bases between. CDR3: CASSPSRTNEKLFF. As DNA, the CDR3 is TGTGCCAGCAGCCCGAGCAGGACTAATGAAAAACTGTTTTTT.

The chain has TRBV11-2 and TRBJ1-2, with TRBD1 matching over 8 bases. V lost 0 bases, J lost 4 bases, and 13 bases stayed unmatched. The CDR3 sequence is 18 residues long. Germline V gene data show CDR1 as SGHAT and CDR2 as FQNNGV. The CDR3 region is CASSLEDRASHIPYGYTF. CDR3 nucleotides: TGTGCCAGCAGCTTAGAGGACAGGGCTTCGCACATTCCCTATGGCTACACCTTC.

This clone was counted between two and nine times. The V and J genes are TRBV19 and TRBJ1-1; no definite D call. The germline V gene has CDR1 LNHDA and CDR2 SQIVND (reference sequence). The CDR3 spans 11 residues. Deletions cut 8 bases from V and 3 bases from J, with 7 bases between. The CDR3 bases are TGTGCCAGTGGGAGTTACACTGAAGCTTTCTTT. Translation: CASGSYTEAFF.

The V and J genes are TRBV16 and TRBJ2-1, with a weak D call TRBD2 (5 bases). The CDR3 runs to 13 residues. V was trimmed by 4 bases and J by 15 bases, leaving 19 bases between them. From germline, CDR1 is KGHSY and CDR2 FQNENV. The CDR3 DNA reads TGTGCCAGCAGCCCCTCCCGGGATTCGGATATGTTCTTC. Its translation: CASSPSRDSDMFF.

The J gene is TRBJ1-5, the V gene TRBV7-2; D remains unclear. CDR1 is SGHTA, CDR2 FQGNSA, per germline. Trimming pared 1 base from V and 3 bases from J, leaving 10 bases between. This CDR3 is built from 15 residues. The CDR3 reads CASSLGGRINQPQHF. The CDR3 coding sequence is TGTGCCAGCAGCTTAGGAGGCCGAATCAATCAGCCCCAGCATTTT. The variable domain in full, completed from reference TRBV7-2 and TRBJ1-5, reads GAGVSQSPSNKVTEKGKDVELRCDPISGHTALYWYRQSLGQGLEFLIYFQGNSAPDKSGLPSDRFSAERTGGSVSTLTIQRTQQEDSAVYLCASSLGGRINQPQHFGDGTRLSIL.

The table lists this clone with a few counts. The gene calls are TRBV29-1 and TRBJ1-1, with TRBD1 identical over 9 bases. The germline gives CDR1 SQVTM, CDR2 ANQGSEA. The CDR3 runs 14 residues. V shed 3 bases, J shed 1 base, and the junction held 3 bases outside the gene matches. CDR3 in amino acids: CSVDPGQGNTEAFF. CDR3 DNA sequence: TGCAGCGTTGATCCGGGACAGGGGAACACTGAAGCTTTCTTT. Combining the CDR3 with reference TRBV29-1 and TRBJ1-1 gives the whole variable domain SAVISQKPSRDICQRGTSLTIQCQVDSQVTMMFWYRQQPGQSLTLIATANQGSEATYESGFVIDKFPISRPNLTFSTLTVSNMSPEDSSIYLCSVDPGQGNTEAFFGQGTRLTVV.

The chain links TRBV28 to TRBJ2-1; 7 positions match TRBD2. Looked up from germline, CDR1 is MDHEN and CDR2 is SYDVKM. V lost 5 bases, J lost 6 bases, and 7 bases stayed unmatched. The CDR3 runs to 14 residues. The CDR3 region is CASSPGTTTNEQFF. CDR3 in DNA: TGTGCCAGCAGTCCCGGGACTACTACCAATGAGCAGTTCTTC.

The CDR3 coding sequence is TGTGCCAGCAGTTATACAGAGAACACTGAAGCTTTCTTT. This sequence encodes CASSYTENTEAFF. This chain joins TRBV7-3 and TRBJ1-1; unclear D gene. CDR1 is SGHTA, CDR2 FQGTGA, per germline. The V end was cut by 6 bases, the J end by 1 base, with 9 bases between. This CDR3 comprises 13 residues.

This chain links TRBV28 with TRBJ1-2; D perhaps matches TRBD1 (6 bases). The V gene lost 3 bases and the J gene lost 8 bases, with 22 bases spanning the gap. Germline CDR1 and CDR2: MDHEN and SYDVKM. The CDR3 has 16 amino acids. CDR3 bases: TGTGCCAGCAGTTTGGGTGGTAGAGGGGGTTCTTGGGGCTACACCTTC. As protein: CASSLGGRGGSWGYTF.

The chain joins TRBV5-1 to TRBJ2-3, with 9 nucleotides matching TRBD1. The germline V gene has CDR1 SGHRS and CDR2 YFSETQ. The junction had 6 bases not matched to a gene; V was cut back by 7 bases and J by 3 bases. There are 14 residues in the CDR3. The CDR3 coding sequence is TGCGCCAGCCGGGGACAGGGTGATACAGATACGCAGTATTTT. Protein sequence: CASRGQGDTDTQYF.

The CDR3 spells CASSRGQLNTEAFF. In DNA, the CDR3 is TGCGCCAGCAGCCGCGGACAGCTGAACACTGAAGCTTTCTTT. V and J are TRBV5-1 and TRBJ1-1; D perhaps matches TRBD1 (6 bases). V dropped 4 bases and J dropped 0 bases, with 10 bases sitting between them. The length of the CDR3 is 14 residues. The germline gives CDR1 SGHRS, CDR2 YFSETQ.

The chain has TRBV7-2 and TRBJ2-3; D remains ambiguous. Germline loops: CDR1 SGHTA, CDR2 FQGNSA. With 1 base removed from V and 0 bases from J, the gap between germline ends came to 11 bases. The CDR3 spans 16 residues. The CDR3 coding sequence is TGTGCCAGCAGCTTAGATAGCCCTACTAGCACAGATACGCAGTATTTT. Amino acid sequence: CASSLDSPTSTDTQYF.